A selection of T cell receptor beta chains follows, all from one sample in a study of T cell changes during pregnancy in multiple sclerosis. Sequenced by immunoSEQ multiplex PCR; TCRdb stores in-frame clones only, minus some. Of 99,000 or so clones in the sample, approximately 94% were seen once. Sequences were derived from peripheral blood, sampled after pregnancy. These receptors originate from a female donor with multiple sclerosis, enrolled in a pregnancy study. Each CDR3 is given with its conserved first and last residue. The order of the fields is V gene, J gene, D gene, CDR3 DNA, CDR3 protein. D genes are given only for firm matches.

>TRBV5-1|TRBJ2-5|TRBD1
TGCGCCAGCAGCTTGGCGTTGACAGGGGGCGTTGAGACCCAGTACTTC
CASSLALTGGVETQYF
>TRBV5-1|TRBJ2-7|-
TGCGCCAGCAGCTTATCAGGGGCAGACTACGAGCAGTACTTC
CASSLSGADYEQYF
>TRBV28|TRBJ2-1|-
TGTGCCAGCTCCCGAGGGATCTCATACAATGAGCAGTTCTTC
CASSRGISYNEQFF
>TRBV6-5|TRBJ2-7|TRBD2
TGTGCCAGCAGTTACTTACTAGCGGGAGTGAACGAGCAGTACTTC
CASSYLLAGVNEQYF
>TRBV6-6|TRBJ1-2|-
TGTGCCATAAGACACCAGACCAATGAAAACTATGGCTACACCTTC
CAIRHQTNENYGYTF
>TRBV19|TRBJ1-1|-
TGTGCCAGTATACCACAGGGCCACATGAACACTGAAGCTTTCTTT
CASIPQGHMNTEAFF
>TRBV6-1|TRBJ2-1|TRBD1
TGTGCCAGCAGTGAAGAGAGGGACAGGGTTCGCGATGAGCAGTTCTTC
CASSEERDRVRDEQFF
>TRBV27|TRBJ2-7|TRBD1
TGTGCCAGCAGGACAGGGGGAGCCTACGAGCAGTACTTC
CASRTGGAYEQYF
>TRBV5-1|TRBJ2-1|TRBD2
TGCGCCAGCAGCGGAACTAGCGGGTACCCCTTCCAGTTCTTC
CASSGTSGYPFQFF
>TRBV9|TRBJ1-1|-
TGTGCCAGCAGCGTAGACCCGGGGGGCCTAGCTGAAGCTTTCTTT
CASSVDPGGLAEAFF
>TRBV21-1|TRBJ1-1|-
TGTGCCAGCAGCAAACGGAATACGGGACAGATGAACACTGAAGCTTTCTTT
CASSKRNTGQMNTEAFF
>TRBV10-3|TRBJ2-5|-
TGTGCCACCTCCGACCGGGACCAAGAGACCCAGTACTTC
CATSDRDQETQYF
>TRBV30|TRBJ2-6|-
TGTGCCGTGAGGTGGGGGGCCAACGTCCTGACTTTC
CAVRWGANVLTF
>TRBV27|TRBJ2-5|-
TGTGCCAGCCCTCGGCGGTGTTACTGTCAAGAGACCCAGTACTTC
CASPRRCYCQETQYF
>TRBV28|TRBJ2-7|TRBD2
TGTGCCAGCCACACCCTGCGCGGGAGCTCCTACGAGCAGTACTTC
CASHTLRGSSYEQYF
>TRBV30|TRBJ2-2|TRBD2
TGTGCCTGGAGTGCAACACGGACTAGCGGGACAACCGGGGAGCTGTTTTTT
CAWSATRTSGTTGELFF
>TRBV27|TRBJ2-3|TRBD2
TGTGCCAGCACCCCCCAGGGACTAGCGGGGGTGGGCAGTGGCACAGATACGCAGTATTTT
CASTPQGLAGVGSGTDTQYF
>TRBV9|TRBJ2-1|TRBD2
TGTGCCAGCAGCGTAGGGCGGGAGGGCCCCGGTGAGCAGTTCTTC
CASSVGREGPGEQFF